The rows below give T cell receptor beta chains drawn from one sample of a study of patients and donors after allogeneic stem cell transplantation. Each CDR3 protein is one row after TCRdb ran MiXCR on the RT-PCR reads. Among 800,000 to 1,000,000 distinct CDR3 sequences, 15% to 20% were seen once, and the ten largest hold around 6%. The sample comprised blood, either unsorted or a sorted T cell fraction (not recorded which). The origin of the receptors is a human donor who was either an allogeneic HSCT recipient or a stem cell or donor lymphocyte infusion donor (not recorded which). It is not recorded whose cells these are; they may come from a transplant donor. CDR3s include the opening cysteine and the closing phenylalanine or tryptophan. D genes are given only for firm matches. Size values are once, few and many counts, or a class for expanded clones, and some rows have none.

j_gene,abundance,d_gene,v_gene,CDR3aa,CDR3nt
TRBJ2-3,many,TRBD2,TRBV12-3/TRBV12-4,CASIAGGTDTQYF,TGTGCCAGCATTGCGGGAGGCACAGATACGCAGTATTTT
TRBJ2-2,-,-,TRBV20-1,CSASGPPSTGELFF,TGCAGTGCTAGTGGGCCACCGTCCACCGGGGAGCTGTTTTTT
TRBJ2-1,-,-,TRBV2,CASRRDGNNEQFF,TGTGCCAGCCGGAGGGATGGGAACAATGAGCAGTTCTTC
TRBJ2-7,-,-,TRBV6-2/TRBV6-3,CASTAAYEQYF,TGTGCCAGCACGGCAGCCTACGAGCAGTACTTC
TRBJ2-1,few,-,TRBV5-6,CASSLGAGRGDYNEQFF,TGTGCCAGCAGCTTGGGGGCCGGGCGGGGCGATTACAATGAGCAGTTCTTC
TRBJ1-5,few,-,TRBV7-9,CASSSGQGLNQPQHF,TGTGCCAGCAGCTCGGGACAAGGGCTCAATCAGCCCCAGCATTTT
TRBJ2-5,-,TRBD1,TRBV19,CASSNRDRPLPQYF,TGTGCCAGTAGTAACCGGGACAGGCCTCTGCCCCAGTACTTC
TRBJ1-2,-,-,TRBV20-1,CSARDIGGYTF,TGCAGTGCTAGAGATATAGGTGGCTACACCTTC
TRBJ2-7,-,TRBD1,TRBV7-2,CASSKNRGVYYEQYF,TGTGCCAGCAGCAAAAACAGGGGTGTTTACTACGAGCAGTACTTC
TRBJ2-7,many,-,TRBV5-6,CASSLRTLVSQYF,TGTGCCAGCAGCCTTCGGACTCTTGTTTCTCAGTACTTC
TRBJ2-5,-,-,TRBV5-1,CASSSPRGGETQYF,TGCGCCAGCAGCTCTCCCAGGGGGGGAGAGACCCAGTACTTC
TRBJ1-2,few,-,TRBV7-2,CASSQRGDGYTF,TGTGCCAGCAGCCAACGGGGGGATGGCTACACCTTC
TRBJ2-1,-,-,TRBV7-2,CASSFRNPQYNEQFF,TGTGCCAGCAGCTTCAGAAACCCGCAGTACAATGAGCAGTTCTTC
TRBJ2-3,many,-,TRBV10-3,CAISEFRRVSDTDTQYF,TGTGCCATCAGTGAGTTCCGAAGGGTCAGTGACACAGATACGCAGTATTTT
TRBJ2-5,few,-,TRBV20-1,CSARVGAAGETQYF,TGCAGTGCTAGAGTCGGGGCGGCGGGGGAGACCCAGTACTTC
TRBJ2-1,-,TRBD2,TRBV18,CASCLSGSIYNEQFF,TGTGCCAGCTGTCTTAGCGGGAGTATCTACAATGAGCAGTTCTTC
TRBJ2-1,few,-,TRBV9,CASSVRGVWGEQFF,TGTGCCAGCAGCGTAAGAGGGGTTTGGGGTGAGCAGTTCTTC
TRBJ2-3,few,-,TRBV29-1,CSPLRGLAGDTQYF,TGCAGCCCCTTGCGGGGGCTAGCAGGAGATACGCAGTATTTT
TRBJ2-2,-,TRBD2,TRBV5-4,CASSSLAGDTGELFF,TGTGCCAGCAGCTCATTAGCGGGGGACACCGGGGAGCTGTTTTTT
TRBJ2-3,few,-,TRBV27,CANKRVADTQYF,TGTGCCAATAAGAGGGTCGCAGATACGCAGTATTTT
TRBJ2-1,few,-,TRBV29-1,CSDGAYPYNEQFF,TGCAGCGACGGGGCGTACCCCTACAATGAGCAGTTCTTC
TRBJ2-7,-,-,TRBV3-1,CASSPKTGGGEQYF,TGTGCCAGCAGCCCGAAGACAGGAGGAGGCGAGCAGTACTTC
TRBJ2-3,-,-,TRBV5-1,CASSLDAAFTDTQYF,TGCGCCAGCAGCTTGGATGCAGCCTTCACAGATACGCAGTATTTT
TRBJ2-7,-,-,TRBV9,CASSVGVAAYEQYF,TGTGCCAGCAGCGTAGGGGTAGCCGCCTACGAGCAGTACTTC
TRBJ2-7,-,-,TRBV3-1,CASSPNEPSEQYF,TGTGCCAGCAGCCCTAACGAACCAAGCGAGCAGTACTTC
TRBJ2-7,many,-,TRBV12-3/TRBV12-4,CASSFTGGRSYEQYF,TGTGCCAGCAGTTTCACCGGGGGGCGCTCCTACGAGCAGTACTTC
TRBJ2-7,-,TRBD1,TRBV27,CASSLVGQGAGEQYF,TGTGCCAGCAGTTTAGTGGGACAGGGGGCGGGGGAGCAGTACTTC
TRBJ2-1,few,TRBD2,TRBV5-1,CASSLAGGAIDEQFF,TGCGCCAGCAGCTTGGCGGGGGGGGCCATCGATGAGCAGTTCTTC
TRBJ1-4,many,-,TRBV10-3,CAISGTGSRGEKLFF,TGTGCCATCAGTGGAACAGGATCCCGAGGGGAAAAACTGTTTTTT
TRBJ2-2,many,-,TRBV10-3,CAISVVGQNTGELFF,TGTGCCATCAGTGTAGTGGGACAGAACACCGGGGAGCTGTTTTTT
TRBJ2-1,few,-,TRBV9,CASSVGLGTPGSDEQFF,TGTGCCAGCAGCGTAGGCCTAGGGACTCCCGGGAGCGATGAGCAGTTCTTC
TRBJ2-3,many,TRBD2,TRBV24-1,CATSSVAGGSDTQYF,TGTGCCACCAGTTCGGTCGCGGGAGGATCAGATACGCAGTATTTT
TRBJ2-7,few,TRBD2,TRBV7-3,CASSSRGLASEQYF,TGTGCCAGCAGCTCGCGGGGACTAGCATCCGAGCAGTACTTC
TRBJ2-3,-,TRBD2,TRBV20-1,CSARVAASGRMGTQYF,TGCAGTGCTAGAGTAGCGGCTAGCGGGAGGATGGGTACGCAGTATTTT
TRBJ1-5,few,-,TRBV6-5,CASSYSGAGYQPQHF,TGTGCCAGCAGTTACTCGGGTGCAGGGTATCAGCCCCAGCATTTT
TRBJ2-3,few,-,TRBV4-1,CASSQDITDTQYF,TGCGCCAGCAGCCAAGATATAACAGATACGCAGTATTTT
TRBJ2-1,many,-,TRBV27,CASSGPASNEQFF,TGTGCCAGCAGTGGCCCGGCGTCGAATGAGCAGTTCTTC
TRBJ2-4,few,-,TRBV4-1,CASSQPLTSLAKNIQYF,TGCGCCAGCAGCCAACCGTTGACTTCGCTAGCCAAAAACATTCAGTACTTC
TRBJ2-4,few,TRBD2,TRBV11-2,CASSLLGGGVPLAKNIQYF,TGTGCCAGCAGCCTACTAGGTGGGGGGGTACCTCTAGCCAAAAACATTCAGTACTTC